The 7 T cell receptor beta chains reported below all come from one sample, sequenced in a study of Graves' ophthalmopathy and Graves' hyperthyroidism. The sequenced template was RNA, covering the TCR beta CDR3 region. RT-PCR with HTBI primers came first, then second-round multiplex PCR. Each CDR3 protein is one row after TCRdb ran MiXCR on the multiplex PCR reads. The repertoire includes 450,000 to 600,000 distinct CDR3 sequences, just under 40% of them detected once, and about 4.2% sits in the top ten. Sequencing was done on a sample of peripheral blood or thyroid tissue (not recorded which). These receptors originate from an adult man with Graves' hyperthyroidism.

This rearrangement joins TRBV29-1 to TRBJ2-5; perhaps D is TRBD1 or TRBD2 (5 bases each). The CDR3 runs to 11 residues. Germline loops: CDR1 SQVTM, CDR2 ANQGSEA. Trimming shortened V by 5 bases and J by 4 bases, and 8 bases separated the two germline ends. This chain's CDR3 is CSVYGTETQYF. CDR3 nucleotide sequence: TGCAGCGTTTATGGGACAGAGACCCAGTACTTC.

In this sample, this clonotype turned up a few times. This chain's CDR3 is CASRKRDRGLHQPQHF. The DNA for the CDR3 is TGTGCCAGCAGGAAACGGGACAGGGGGCTTCATCAGCCCCAGCATTTT. The chain uses TRBV2 and TRBJ1-5, with TRBD1 identical over 12 bases. The germline gives CDR1 SNHLY, CDR2 FYNNEI. The CDR3 is 16 amino acids. Trimming cost V 6 bases and J 5 bases; bases outside gene matches: 8.

In this sample, this clonotype turned up many times. This chain connects TRBV13 to TRBJ1-2; D is undetermined. Trimming removed 0 bases from V and 3 bases from J, with 11 bases in between. Germline V CDR1 and CDR2: PRHDT, FYEKMQ (reference sequence). The CDR3 has 15 amino acids. The CDR3 sequence: CASSLGQGLHYGYTF. The DNA for the CDR3 is TGTGCCAGCAGCTTAGGTCAAGGACTTCACTATGGCTACACCTTC.

This clonotype came up many times. The J gene is TRBJ1-1, the V gene TRBV5-8; D is uncertain. Germline CDR1 is SGHTS and CDR2 is YDEGEE. The CDR3 contains 13 residues. Between the trimmed V and J ends, which lost 4 bases and 6 bases, there was a span of 13 bases. The CDR3 DNA reads as TGTGCCAGCAGCCCCGGAGGGTTGCCTGAAGCTTTCTTT. This translates into CASSPGGLPEAFF.

This clonotype was seen at least ten times. CDR3 sequence (DNA): TGTGCCACCAGTGATTTTGGGCTAGGAGAGGAGGGGACCCAGTACTTC. This translates into CATSDFGLGEEGTQYF. This chain connects TRBV24-1 to TRBJ2-5, with TRBD2 as a possible D gene (6 bases). The CDR3 sequence is 16 residues long. The ends were cut back, 1 base at V and 7 bases at J, with 18 bases in the middle. Germline assignment: CDR1 KGHDR and CDR2 SFDVKD.

The chain recombines TRBV19 with TRBJ1-4; D not resolved. V lost 2 bases and J 8 bases, leaving 12 bases between the germline ends. Germline-derived CDR1 and CDR2 are LNHDA and SQIVND (reference sequence). The CDR3 totals 14 residues. CDR3 sequence (DNA): TGTGCCAGTAGTATATCCGGGAGAGGGGAAAAACTGTTTTTT. Translation: CASSISGRGEKLFF.

Remarks on this clonotype: This may come from a read error, since a much larger clone is one base off. The CDR3 carries no conserved terminal phenylalanine or tryptophan, so it likely arises from a read error. V usage is TRBV5-5 and J usage is TRBJ2-7; no definite D call. CDR3 length: 14 residues. Trimming took 2 bases from V and 3 from J, leaving 12 bases between them. From germline, CDR1 is SGHKS and CDR2 YYEKEE (reference sequence). The CDR3 loop is CASSLTMGNYEQYI. CDR3 coding DNA: TGTGCCAGCAGCTTAACGATGGGGAACTACGAGCAGTACATC.